These 23 T cell receptor beta chains share one sample of origin, sequenced in a study of T cell responses to AZD1222 COVID-19 vaccine. Repertoires were generated with immunoSEQ multiplex PCR, while TCRdb's copy carries only in-frame clones and drops some. The sample records 80,000 or so clones, about 93% being singletons. This material consisted of peripheral blood, taken on day 0 of MenACWY control vaccination. These receptors all come from an adult in good health.

In this sample, this clone turned up a few times. V usage is TRBV7-8 and J usage is TRBJ1-5, with a tentative D call TRBD1 (6 bases). The CDR3 contains 16 residues. The germline gives CDR1 SGHVS, CDR2 FQNEAQ. Trimming removed 5 bases from V and 2 bases from J, with 16 bases in between. In DNA form, the CDR3 reads TGTGCCAGCAGCACGAGGGACATCAGCCGCAATCAGCCCCAGCATTTT. Protein sequence: CASSTRDISRNQPQHF.

Points on this clone: Germline and junction disagree at one end, which may indicate a read error. The rearrangement joins TRBV2 to TRBJ1-3; D is unresolved. The CDR3 covers 14 residues. The germline V gene encodes CDR1 SNHLY and CDR2 FYNNEI. CDR3 DNA sequence: TGTGCCAGGAGTGCAGGCAACTCTGGAAACACCATATATTTT. Translated, it gives CARSAGNSGNTIYF. Based on the CDR3 plus reference TRBV2 and TRBJ1-3, the full variable domain is EPEVTQTPSHQVTQMGQEVILRCVPISNHLYFYWYRQILGQKVEFLVSFYNNEISEKSEIFDDQFSVERPDGSNFTLKIRSTKLEDSAMYFCARSAGNSGNTIYFGEGSWLTVV.

This clone was counted once. This sample includes further DNA sequences coding for the same CDR3. V gene TRBV12-3 or TRBV12-4 combines with J gene TRBJ2-5; no firm D call. There are 12 residues in the CDR3. The ends were cut back, 3 bases at V and 1 base at J, with 3 bases in the middle. The DNA for the CDR3 is TGTGCCAGCAGTTTCCCCCAAGAGACCCAGTACTTC. Its translation: CASSFPQETQYF.

This chain connects TRBV15 to TRBJ1-5; no definite D call. CDR1 is LNHNV, CDR2 YYDKDF, per germline (reference sequence). V gave up 0 bases and J gave up 10 bases, with 16 bases separating them. The CDR3 sequence is 15 residues long. CDR3 nucleotides: TGTGCCACCAGCAGAGATCTAGCGCCCCAAACCCCCCAGCATTTT. Translated: CATSRDLAPQTPQHF.

V is TRBV6-6 and J is TRBJ2-1; 8 bases fit TRBD2. The CDR3 is made up of 15 amino acids. CDR1 and CDR2 (germline): MNHNY, SVGAGI (reference sequence). Trimming at V came to 7 bases and at J to 2 bases, leaving 7 bases not matched to a gene. The CDR3 reads CASTLSSGAYNEQFF. DNA for the CDR3: TGTGCCAGCACTTTAAGTAGCGGGGCCTACAATGAGCAGTTCTTC.

This clone occurred once. For the CDR3, the DNA is TGCAGCGTTAGGGACAGGGATGGCAATCAGCCCCAGCATTTT. This codes for CSVRDRDGNQPQHF. The rearrangement uses TRBV29-1 and TRBJ1-5, with 9 positions matching TRBD1. The CDR3 covers 14 residues. The germline CDR1 and CDR2 sequences are SQVTM and ANQGSEA. With V trimmed by 5 bases and J by 2 bases, 4 bases remained unmatched.

The chain combines TRBV15 with TRBJ1-1; 7 bases fit TRBD1. J was trimmed by 4 bases and V by 3 bases; bases with no gene match: 5. The V gene's germline CDR1 is LNHNV and CDR2 YYDKDF (reference sequence). This CDR3 has 14 amino acids. CDR3 bases: TGTGCCACCAGCAGCCCAGGGGGGCGCACTGAAGCTTTCTTT. Its protein product is CATSSPGGRTEAFF.

The chain has TRBV2 and TRBJ1-1; 9 positions agree with TRBD1. The CDR3 length is 12 residues. CDR1 is SNHLY, CDR2 FYNNEI, per germline. V dropped 2 bases and J dropped 13; count of bases not matched to a gene: 5. The CDR3 nucleotides are TGTGCCAGCAGTGAAACGGGACAGGGCCTTTTCTTT. It is translated as CASSETGQGLFF.

This CDR3 is CASRGGSSYNEQFF. In DNA form, the CDR3 reads TGCGCCAGCAGGGGCGGCAGCTCCTACAATGAGCAGTTCTTC. The rearrangement links TRBV5-1 to TRBJ2-1; D unclear. The CDR3 sequence is 14 residues long. Trimming stripped 5 bases from V and 0 bases from J, with 9 bases between. Per the germline V gene, CDR1 is SGHRS and CDR2 is YFSETQ.

The chain has TRBV30 and TRBJ1-6; 10 nucleotides agree with TRBD1. After removal of 1 base from V and 7 bases from J, the junction contained 4 bases not matched to a gene. Per the germline V gene, CDR1 is GTSNPN and CDR2 is SVGIG (reference sequence). CDR3 size: 15 residues. In nucleotides, the CDR3 is TGTGCCTGGAGTGGGGGACAGGGGCGAAATTCACCCCTCCACTTT. Residues: CAWSGGQGRNSPLHF. The full variable domain, rest sourced from reference TRBV30 and TRBJ1-6, is SQTIHQWPATLVQPVGSPLSLECTVEGTSNPNLYWYRQAAGRGLQLLFYSVGIGQISSEVPQNLSASRPQDRQFILSSKKLLLSDSGFYLCAWSGGQGRNSPLHFGNGTRLTVT.

This chain joins TRBV6-5 and TRBJ1-2; D gene ambiguous. The V end was cut by 3 bases, the J end by 0 bases, with 14 bases between. The germline V gene has CDR1 MNHEY and CDR2 SVGAGI. The CDR3 contains 16 residues. The CDR3 protein is CASSYSRSGANYGYTF. CDR3 sequence (DNA): TGTGCCAGCAGTTATAGTAGGTCCGGGGCTAACTATGGCTACACCTTC.

The CDR3 DNA reads as TGTGCCAGTAGTGCCGGGCCCGGGCATTCACCCCTCCACTTT. Translated, it gives CASSAGPGHSPLHF. The chain uses TRBV19 and TRBJ1-6; D unresolved. The germline V gene has CDR1 LNHDA and CDR2 SQIVND (reference sequence). The CDR3 loop spans 14 amino acids. Trimming shortened V by 5 bases and J by 8 bases, and 13 bases separated the two germline ends.

The V call is TRBV6-2 or TRBV6-3, the J call TRBJ2-5; tentatively, D is TRBD2 (6 bases). This CDR3 has 13 amino acids. Trimming stripped 5 bases from V and 4 bases from J, with 11 bases between. The germline V gene has CDR1 MNHEY and CDR2 SVGEGT. The CDR3 here is CASSRGTGETQYF. The DNA for the CDR3 is TGTGCCAGCAGTCGGGGGACTGGAGAGACCCAGTACTTC.

This clone was recorded only once. The rearrangement uses TRBV5-4 and TRBJ1-1, with TRBD1 as a possible D gene (6 bases). CDR1 and CDR2 (germline): SGHNT, YYREEE (reference sequence). V dropped 4 bases and J dropped 4 bases, with 20 bases sitting between them. The CDR3 length is 16 residues. The CDR3 coding sequence is TGTGCCAGCAGCGGTGGGGGATTTGACAGGTCCACTGAAGCTTTCTTT. This codes for CASSGGGFDRSTEAFF.

The chain recombines TRBV19 with TRBJ2-1, with D hard to call. Germline CDR1 is LNHDA and CDR2 is SQIVND (reference sequence). CDR3 length: 13 residues. Between the trimmed V and J ends, which lost 3 bases and 4 bases, there was a span of 7 bases. The DNA for the CDR3 is TGTGCCAGTAGTATTCGGGTTTACAATGAGCAGTTCTTC. Amino acid sequence: CASSIRVYNEQFF.

This clone was seen just once. The CDR3 sequence: CASSEQRSTQYF. The CDR3 DNA follows: TGTGCCAGCAGCGAACAGCGGTCTACGCAGTATTTT. V is TRBV7-9 and J is TRBJ2-3; D might be TRBD2 (5 bases). This CDR3 is 12 amino acids long. V lost 5 bases, J lost 8 bases, and 11 bases lay in between. CDR1 and CDR2 from the germline V gene are SEHNR and FQNEAQ (reference sequence).

The chain uses TRBV29-1 and TRBJ2-4; D may match TRBD1 or TRBD2 (5 bases each). Germline V gene lookup returns CDR1 SQVTM and CDR2 ANQGSEA. CDR3 length: 13 amino acids. V dropped 6 bases and J dropped 6 bases, with 15 bases sitting between them. The CDR3 reads CSVAGTQGNIQYF. In DNA, the CDR3 is TGCAGCGTGGCCGGGACCCAAGGAAACATTCAGTACTTC. Full variable domain (rest looked up from reference TRBV29-1 and TRBJ2-4): SAVISQKPSRDICQRGTSLTIQCQVDSQVTMMFWYRQQPGQSLTLIATANQGSEATYESGFVIDKFPISRPNLTFSTLTVSNMSPEDSSIYLCSVAGTQGNIQYFGAGTRLSVL.

The sample holds a few counts of this clone. The chain employs TRBV5-4 and TRBJ1-6, with unresolved D. This CDR3 is 13 amino acids long. The V end lost 0 bases, the J end lost 7 bases, and 5 bases lay between the germline ends. Germline CDR1 SGHNT, CDR2 YYREEE (reference sequence). CDR3 region: CASSLAENSPLHF. The CDR3 nucleotides read TGTGCCAGCAGCTTGGCAGAGAATTCACCCCTCCACTTT.

The gene calls are TRBV5-1 and TRBJ1-1, with TRBD1 as a possible D gene (6 bases). Trimming took off 3 bases at V and 0 bases at J, with 12 bases between the two ends. This CDR3 comprises 15 residues. Germline V gives CDR1 SGHRS, CDR2 YFSETQ. The CDR3 sequence is CASSSDRAMNTEAFF. The CDR3, as DNA: TGCGCCAGCAGCTCGGACAGAGCTATGAACACTGAAGCTTTCTTT.

V is TRBV2 and J is TRBJ1-2; D gene uncertain. V was pared by 6 bases and J by 12 bases, with 5 bases between. CDR1 and CDR2 from the germline V gene are SNHLY and FYNNEI. The CDR3 sequence is 8 residues long. Here the CDR3 reads CASREDTF. CDR3 DNA sequence: TGTGCCAGCAGAGAGGACACCTTC.

This chain uses TRBV7-3 with TRBJ2-1; 9 bases agree with TRBD1. The trim removed 5 bases at V and 7 bases at J, leaving 3 bases unmatched. Germline values: CDR1 SGHTA, CDR2 FQGTGA. CDR3 length: 13 amino acids. CDR3 DNA: TGTGCCAGCAGCCTTGGACAGGGGAATGAGCAGTTCTTC. The encoded protein is CASSLGQGNEQFF.

The chain links TRBV19 to TRBJ2-1; weak D call: TRBD1 (7 bases). The CDR3 runs 17 residues. Deletions cut 6 bases from V and 6 bases from J, with 24 bases between. Germline CDR1 and CDR2: LNHDA and SQIVND (reference sequence). The CDR3 bases are TGTGCCAGTAGCCCTCGCTCCGGAGGGGGCGGGGTCAATGAGCAGTTCTTC. Its protein product is CASSPRSGGGGVNEQFF.

V is TRBV5-1 and J is TRBJ1-3; no definite D call. The length of the CDR3 is 13 residues. Germline CDR1 is SGHRS and CDR2 is YFSETQ. Trimming took 0 bases from V and 0 from J, leaving 1 base between them. CDR3 bases: TGCGCCAGCAGCTTGGCCTCTGGAAACACCATATATTTT. Residues: CASSLASGNTIYF.